These 14 T cell receptor beta chains originate from one sample sequenced in a study of cytomegalovirus exposure and HLA in healthy donors. The PCR had 60 Vbeta and 13 Jbeta primers. Data came from immunoSEQ multiplex PCR; TCRdb stores just in-frame clones and leaves some out. The sample carries 150,000 or so clones, roughly 80% recorded once. Input material: PBMCs. These receptors were obtained from a female donor in good health and CMV-seronegative.

The genes are TRBV29-1 and TRBJ2-5, with 12 bases identical to TRBD1. The CDR3 is 14 residues long. CDR1 and CDR2 from the germline V gene are SQVTM and ANQGSEA. J lost 5 bases, V lost 7 bases, and 8 bases had no gene match. The DNA for the CDR3 is TGCAGCGCCGCCGGGACAGGGGGCGCGGAGACCCAGTACTTC. This translates into CSAAGTGGAETQYF.

This clone was recorded only once. The chain recombines TRBV27 with TRBJ1-2, with 9 bases identical to TRBD1. V lost 5 bases to trimming and J lost 8 bases; unmatched junction nucleotides: 9. CDR3 length: 14 amino acids. CDR1 is MNHEY and CDR2 is SMNVEV in the germline V gene (reference sequence). The CDR3: CASSLRTGVYGYTF. The CDR3 DNA follows: TGTGCCAGCAGTCTTCGGACAGGGGTCTACGGCTACACCTTC.

The chain couples TRBV19 to TRBJ2-7; weak D call: TRBD1 (6 bases). V was clipped by 4 bases and J by 1 base, with 17 bases between them. Germline values: CDR1 LNHDA, CDR2 SQIVND (reference sequence). This CDR3 spans 16 amino acids. The CDR3 coding sequence is TGTGCCAGTAGTACCGCAGGGACGAGGGGGTCCTACGAGCAGTACTTC. It is translated as CASSTAGTRGSYEQYF.

This sequence joins TRBV29-1 and TRBJ1-4; TRBD1 matches 7 bases. This CDR3 is built from 15 residues. Germline V lookup: CDR1 SQVTM, CDR2 ANQGSEA. V trimming: 7 bases; J trimming: 10 bases; junction bases outside the gene matches: 18. As DNA, the CDR3 is TGCAGCGGAATTTTTACGGGACAGCCCCGTAGAAAACTGTTTTTT. Translating gives CSGIFTGQPRRKLFF.

This clone was detected only a few times. V usage is TRBV6-1 and J usage is TRBJ1-1; D remains unclear. Trimming left V 1 base short and J 5 bases short, with 8 bases between. The CDR3 spans 13 residues. Germline CDR1 is MNHNS and CDR2 is SASEGT. The CDR3 sequence is CASSEGVRTEAFF. The CDR3 DNA reads as TGTGCCAGCAGTGAAGGGGTCAGGACTGAAGCTTTCTTT.

The chain uses TRBV7-9 and TRBJ2-3; 7 bases fit TRBD2. CDR3 length equals 15 residues. Germline values: CDR1 SEHNR, CDR2 FQNEAQ (reference sequence). The junction had 9 bases not matched to a gene; V was cut back by 5 bases and J by 4 bases. The CDR3 DNA follows: TGTGCCAGCAGCCCACTTCAGGGAGGGCCAGATACGCAGTATTTT. This codes for CASSPLQGGPDTQYF.

The chain links TRBV19 to TRBJ2-3, with TRBD1 matching 11 bases. V shed 5 bases and J 6 bases; nucleotides not matched to a gene: 13. The CDR3 sequence is 17 residues long. CDR1 and CDR2 (germline): LNHDA, SQIVND (reference sequence). CDR3 sequence reads: CASSPRGWTGGADTQYF. The CDR3 DNA reads as TGTGCCAGTAGTCCCAGGGGGTGGACAGGGGGCGCCGATACGCAGTATTTT.

This chain joins TRBV19 and TRBJ2-1; TRBD1 is a possible D gene (5 bases). V was pared by 7 bases and J by 4 bases, with 23 bases between. The V gene's germline CDR1 is LNHDA and CDR2 SQIVND (reference sequence). This CDR3 has 17 residues. The chain's CDR3 is CASTTRAGQINYNEQFF. CDR3 DNA sequence: TGTGCCAGTACCACCAGGGCAGGTCAGATTAATTACAATGAGCAGTTCTTC.

The chain couples TRBV25-1 to TRBJ2-7; 9 positions match TRBD1. V was clipped by 10 bases and J by 3 bases; unmatched bases: 7. CDR3 length: 13 amino acids. The germline CDR1 and CDR2 sequences are MGHDK and SYGVNS. CDR3 DNA: TGTGCCACACAGGGGGCGCCCCTCTACGAGCAGTACTTC. The encoded protein is CATQGAPLYEQYF.

This clone is a singleton in its sample. V gene TRBV28 combines with J gene TRBJ1-4; 7 nucleotides line up with TRBD1. The CDR3 contains 15 residues. J gave up 8 bases and V 8 bases, and 14 bases lay outside the gene matches. Per the germline V gene, CDR1 is MDHEN and CDR2 is SYDVKM. CDR3 protein: CASLSEGQGEEKLFF. CDR3 DNA: TGTGCCAGCCTTTCGGAAGGGCAGGGGGAAGAAAAACTGTTTTTT.

This chain uses TRBV5-4 with TRBJ2-7, with 10 bases fitting TRBD2. J lost 4 bases, V lost 1 base, and 8 bases had no gene match. Germline-derived CDR1 and CDR2 are SGHNT and YYREEE (reference sequence). The CDR3 runs to 16 residues. CDR3 amino acids: CASSLFDRLAGYEQYF. In nucleotides, the CDR3 is TGTGCCAGCAGCTTGTTCGATAGACTAGCGGGTTACGAGCAGTACTTC.

V usage is TRBV9 and J usage is TRBJ1-1; no firm D call. The CDR3 consists of 14 residues. Trimming took off 4 bases at V and 4 bases at J, with 14 bases between the two ends. Germline lookup yields CDR1 SGDLS and CDR2 YYNGEE. CDR3 nucleotides: TGTGCCAGCAGCCCCCCTACCCCCGGCACTGAAGCTTTCTTT. This codes for CASSPPTPGTEAFF.

In DNA form, the CDR3 reads TGTGCCAGCAGCGGGGTCATTCGGGACTCGAGAAAGGGCTACACCTTC. Residues: CASSGVIRDSRKGYTF. This rearrangement joins TRBV28 to TRBJ1-2; perhaps TRBD1 as D (5 bases). The CDR3 is made up of 16 amino acids. V lost 6 bases, J lost 8 bases, and 25 bases lay in between. Germline V lookup: CDR1 MDHEN, CDR2 SYDVKM.

V usage is TRBV7-2 and J usage is TRBJ2-1, with TRBD1 matching over 9 bases. Germline V CDR1 and CDR2: SGHTA, FQGNSA. The CDR3 totals 15 residues. The junction had 6 bases not matched to a gene; V was cut back by 2 bases and J by 7 bases. CDR3 amino acids: CASSLNRGRGNEQFF. The CDR3 nucleotides read TGTGCCAGCAGCTTAAACAGGGGGCGGGGGAATGAGCAGTTCTTC. Complete variable domain (other parts from reference TRBV7-2 and TRBJ2-1): GAGVSQSPSNKVTEKGKDVELRCDPISGHTALYWYRQSLGQGLEFLIYFQGNSAPDKSGLPSDRFSAERTGGSVSTLTIQRTQQEDSAVYLCASSLNRGRGNEQFFGPGTRLTVL.